The 20 T cell receptor beta chains listed next were all sequenced from one sample in a study of blood T cells in healthy people across ages. Sample-barcoded 5' priming and a J-beta primer mix drove a second PCR of roughly 7 to 11 cycles. Each CDR3 protein is one row after TCRdb ran MiXCR on the 5' RACE reads. The table records roughly 1,300,000 distinct CDR3 sequences, 55% to 75% of them present only once. Source material: blood. These receptors all stem from a man aged 18-30 years in good health.

The rearrangement joins TRBV7-2 to TRBJ2-1; 8 nucleotides agree with TRBD2. This CDR3 is built from 15 residues. Germline V gene data show CDR1 as SGHTA and CDR2 as FQGNSA. With 2 bases clipped from V and 4 bases from J, the junction kept 4 bases outside the gene matches. CDR3 in amino acids: CASSLQASGYNEQFF. The CDR3 DNA follows: TGTGCCAGCAGCTTACAGGCTAGCGGGTACAATGAGCAGTTCTTC.

This clonotype was found a few times. The chain is built from TRBV5-8 and TRBJ2-1; tentatively, D is TRBD1 (5 bases). The CDR3 is 15 amino acids. V was pared by 0 bases and J by 0 bases, with 7 bases between. Germline assignment: CDR1 SGHTS and CDR2 YDEGEE. CDR3 coding DNA: TGTGCCAGCAGCTTGGAGGGGCACTCCTACAATGAGCAGTTCTTC. It specifies CASSLEGHSYNEQFF.

V gene TRBV7-2 combines with J gene TRBJ1-1, with 9 bases identical to TRBD1. This CDR3 region has 15 residues. J lost 6 bases, V lost 5 bases, and 10 bases had no gene match. CDR1 is SGHTA, CDR2 FQGNSA, per germline. The chain's CDR3 is CASSPQGDRVAEAFF. The DNA for the CDR3 is TGTGCCAGCAGCCCTCAAGGGGACAGGGTTGCTGAAGCTTTCTTT.

Only a few counts were recorded for this clonotype. The rearrangement uses TRBV7-9 and TRBJ2-6; D call uncertain. CDR3 length equals 19 residues. V dropped 6 bases and J dropped 0 bases, with 21 bases sitting between them. Germline loops: CDR1 SEHNR, CDR2 FQNEAQ (reference sequence). The CDR3 region is CASRLTEGPKSSGANVLTF. Written as DNA, the CDR3 is TGTGCCAGCAGATTGACGGAAGGACCAAAGAGCTCTGGGGCCAACGTCCTGACTTTC.

The rearrangement uses TRBV4-1 and TRBJ2-7; D is unclear. CDR1 is MGHRA, CDR2 YSYEKL, per germline. The V and J ends lost 3 bases and 0 bases respectively, with 9 bases between them. There are 14 residues in the CDR3. As DNA, the CDR3 is TGCGCCAGCAGCCACTCGTACGGCTCCTACGAGCAGTACTTC. Residues: CASSHSYGSYEQYF.

This chain connects TRBV20-1 to TRBJ2-7; D might be TRBD2 (6 bases). This CDR3 comprises 14 residues. Germline CDR1 is DFQATT and CDR2 is SNEGSKA (reference sequence). Trimming took off 3 bases at V and 2 bases at J, with 14 bases between the two ends. CDR3 sequence: CSASKASVTYEQYF. In DNA form, the CDR3 reads TGCAGTGCTAGTAAAGCTAGCGTTACCTACGAGCAGTACTTC.

A few counts support this clonotype. This chain links TRBV20-1 with TRBJ2-5; TRBD2 matches 9 bases. The V gene's germline CDR1 is DFQATT and CDR2 SNEGSKA (reference sequence). This CDR3 contains 14 residues. The J segment lost 5 bases and the V segment lost 0 bases, leaving 4 bases of the junction unmatched. Here the CDR3 reads CSARDGTSTETQYF. For the CDR3, the DNA is TGCAGTGCTAGAGACGGGACTAGCACGGAGACCCAGTACTTC.

V usage is TRBV20-1 and J usage is TRBJ2-1; D remains unclear. This CDR3 has 11 amino acids. Germline V gives CDR1 DFQATT, CDR2 SNEGSKA (reference sequence). V was trimmed by 5 bases and J by 4 bases, leaving 6 bases between them. The CDR3 DNA is TGCAGTGCTGAGCCTTACAATGAGCAGTTCTTC. Translating it yields CSAEPYNEQFF.

This chain joins TRBV5-1 and TRBJ1-4; 7 bases agree with TRBD1. Germline CDR1 reads SGHRS; CDR2 reads YFSETQ. The ends lost 9 bases at V and 1 base at J; junction bases unmatched: 9. This CDR3 has 15 amino acids. The CDR3 DNA reads TGCGCCATCCTCGACAGGGAGGAAACTAATGAAAAACTGTTTTTT. Its protein product is CAILDREETNEKLFF.

V usage is TRBV5-1 and J usage is TRBJ2-5, with 7 bases lining up with TRBD2. The CDR3 is 15 amino acids. After removal of 6 bases from V and 2 bases from J, the junction contained 10 bases not matched to a gene. Germline V CDR1 and CDR2: SGHRS, YFSETQ. Here the CDR3 reads CASKRTGREQETQYF. The CDR3 DNA reads TGCGCCAGCAAACGGACGGGGCGGGAGCAAGAGACCCAGTACTTC.

The chain carries TRBV20-1 and TRBJ1-3, with D uncertain. V was shortened by 6 bases and J by 2 bases, with 17 bases between the two germline ends. The CDR3 runs 15 residues. Germline-derived CDR1 and CDR2 are DFQATT and SNEGSKA (reference sequence). The CDR3 is CSAPTTLGTGNTIYF. Here the CDR3 DNA reads TGCAGTGCCCCCACGACCCTCGGCACTGGAAACACCATATATTTT.

The rearrangement uses TRBV11-1 and TRBJ2-1, with D possibly TRBD2 on 6 matching bases. CDR3 length: 12 residues. V lost 4 bases and J lost 10, with 11 bases in between. Germline values: CDR1 SGHAT, CDR2 FQDESV (reference sequence). The CDR3 DNA sequence: TGTGCCAGCAGCTCACTAGCAGCCGAGCAGTTCTTC. Protein sequence: CASSSLAAEQFF.

This chain uses TRBV27 with TRBJ2-4, with a tentative D call TRBD1 (5 bases). The better agreement between TRBJ2-7 and the DNA end casts doubt on the J call. Germline-derived CDR1 and CDR2 are MNHEY and SMNVEV (reference sequence). This CDR3 has 13 amino acids. The CDR3 here is CASSQDSRDEQYF. The DNA for the CDR3 is TGTGCCAGCAGTCAAGACAGCAGGGACGAGCAGTACTTC.

The chain has TRBV2 and TRBJ2-7; the D gene could be TRBD1 or TRBD2 (5 bases each). Trimming shortened V by 6 bases and J by 2 bases, and 14 bases separated the two germline ends. The CDR3 totals 14 residues. CDR1 is SNHLY and CDR2 is FYNNEI in the germline V gene. CDR3 sequence (DNA): TGTGCCAGCAGAGTTGGGACGGGAACCTACGAGCAGTACTTC. Protein sequence: CASRVGTGTYEQYF. The complete variable domain, with remaining parts taken from reference TRBV2 and TRBJ2-7, reads EPEVTQTPSHQVTQMGQEVILRCVPISNHLYFYWYRQILGQKVEFLVSFYNNEISEKSEIFDDQFSVERPDGSNFTLKIRSTKLEDSAMYFCASRVGTGTYEQYFGPGTRLTVT.

A single count supports this clonotype. The chain couples TRBV15 to TRBJ2-3; maybe TRBD1 (6 bases). Germline V gene sequence: CDR1 LNHNV, CDR2 YYDKDF (reference sequence). The V gene lost 1 base and the J gene lost 8 bases, with 10 bases spanning the gap. CDR3 size: 13 residues. The CDR3 protein is CATSRVRGGTQYF. DNA for the CDR3: TGTGCCACCAGCAGAGTCAGGGGCGGTACGCAGTATTTT.

The V and J genes are TRBV7-2 and TRBJ2-7; 9 nucleotides line up with TRBD2. The germline gives CDR1 SGHTA, CDR2 FQGNSA. The CDR3 totals 16 residues. V dropped 0 bases and J dropped 4; count of bases not matched to a gene: 7. Written as DNA, the CDR3 is TGTGCCAGCAGCTTAGCCCCCGGCGGGAGGGTTTACGAGCAGTACTTC. It translates to CASSLAPGGRVYEQYF.

The genes are TRBV6-5 and TRBJ2-3, with a tentative D call TRBD2 (6 bases). The length of the CDR3 is 15 residues. CDR1 is MNHEY, CDR2 SVGAGI, per germline. The V gene lost 4 bases and the J gene lost 0 bases, with 11 bases spanning the gap. The CDR3 spells CASSWRGTSTDTQYF. CDR3 in DNA: TGTGCCAGCAGTTGGAGAGGGACTAGCACAGATACGCAGTATTTT.

J is TRBJ2-3 and V is TRBV9, with unresolved D. V lost 4 bases and J 7 bases, leaving 10 bases between the germline ends. Germline-derived CDR1 and CDR2 are SGDLS and YYNGEE. The length of the CDR3 is 12 residues. Here the CDR3 reads CASSSDGYTQYF. The CDR3, as DNA: TGTGCCAGCAGCAGCGACGGATATACGCAGTATTTT. Variable domain in full (rest from reference TRBV9 and TRBJ2-3): DSGVTQTPKHLITATGQRVTLRCSPRSGDLSVYWYQQSLDQGLQFLIQYYNGEERAKGNILERFSAQQFPDLHSELNLSSLELGDSALYFCASSSDGYTQYFGPGTRLTVL.

The rearrangement links TRBV5-5 to TRBJ2-5; no clear D. Germline lookup yields CDR1 SGHKS and CDR2 YYEKEE (reference sequence). Between the trimmed V and J ends, which lost 5 bases and 0 bases, there was a span of 14 bases. The CDR3 loop spans 15 amino acids. As DNA, the CDR3 is TGTGCCAGCAGTATGGGTTTGCTGTACCAAGAGACCCAGTACTTC. Its protein is CASSMGLLYQETQYF.

V gene TRBV5-1 combines with J gene TRBJ2-6; no firm D call. The germline V gene encodes CDR1 SGHRS and CDR2 YFSETQ. CDR3 size: 16 residues. Trimming stripped 0 bases from V and 0 bases from J, with 7 bases between. DNA of the CDR3: TGCGCCAGCAGCTTGGGACACCTCTCTGGGGCCAACGTCCTGACTTTC. Its translation: CASSLGHLSGANVLTF.